This paragraph covers one T cell receptor beta chain sequence. The data belong to a study of shared clonotypes between healthy human individuals. When replicate PCRs were run on sorted subsets, they used around 0.2 ug DNA, about 31,000 T cell genomes. Clones were read by immunoSEQ multiplex PCR, and TCRdb kept only the in-frame ones, dropping some. The table shows hundreds of thousands of clones, with about 96% occurring only once. The CDR3 consists of 15 residues. In germline, CDR1 is SGHTA, CDR2 FQGTGA. Trimming stripped 0 bases from V and 6 bases from J, with 13 bases between. This receptor was obtained from a man in his thirties or forties in good health. The chain links TRBV7-3 to TRBJ2-3; D may be TRBD1 (6 bases). Sequenced: memory CD8+ T cells sorted from blood. As to subset: CD45RO+ cells pooled with CCR7-negative TemRA cells. This CDR3 is CASSLTAGALDTQYF. The CDR3 DNA is TGTGCCAGCAGCTTAACAGCAGGGGCATTGGATACGCAGTATTTT.